Listed below are T cell receptor beta chains from one sample, sequenced in a study of shared clonotypes between healthy human individuals. Using immunoSEQ multiplex PCR, the repertoire was profiled, and TCRdb retains in-frame clones only, with some absent. The sample records approximately 350,000 clones, 74% being singletons. The specimen was memory CD4+ T cells sorted from blood. All receptors come from a man aged 25-45 years in good health. Each CDR3 is given without its conserved first and last residue. Each record gives: V gene, CDR3 protein.

TRBV28 | ASSLTAADEAF
TRBV4-3 | ASSQEGTAYNEQF
TRBV9 | ASSVSGYEQF
TRBV7-2 | ASSYSGGTYEQY
TRBV5-5 | ASSLGSEDYEQY
TRBV18 | ASSPLGTGDTEAF
TRBV5-1 | ASSLESRNEKLF
TRBV7-8 | ASRQMGQAPQY
TRBV27 | ASSSQGPWPYNEQF
TRBV7-8 | ASSSRPFRGGLWETQY
TRBV7-9 | ASSFRTGASPGTQY
TRBV6-5 | ASQILAGEQF
TRBV5-6 | ASSETSGAYEQY
TRBV11-2 | ASNPFSGANVLT
TRBV10-2 | ASQSGGTDTQY
TRBV2 | ASSETPVAGGEETQY
TRBV28 | ASSLSAGGNTEAF
TRBV4-3 | ASSQEPRAALDYGYT
TRBV5-4 | ATMSGQSRVGYGYT
TRBV10-3 | AIGSETQY
TRBV9 | ASSVAGGGYEQY
TRBV30 | AWSTGFGQPQH
TRBV7-9 | ASGAIYGYT
TRBV5-1 | ASRIGGMDDSPLH
TRBV10-3 | AISESLRMNTEAF
TRBV19 | ASSIPGTGELF
TRBV5-4 | ASSPGQGAPGANVLT
TRBV5-5 | ASSLIQETQY
TRBV11-3 | ATQRLAGGSYEQY
TRBV29-1 | SVATGNHQPQH
TRBV27 | ASSSGTRTEQY
TRBV29-1 | SVPKQGRNEQF
TRBV6-1 | ASSDMGQSHNEQF
TRBV2 | ASTEGTEAF
TRBV11-3 | ASSFRVGEQY
TRBV6-1 | ASRPDRGFTGELF
TRBV6-6 | ASSYRAGAQRETQY
TRBV20-1 | SFYGRNTQY
TRBV21-1 | ASSPTGTSDYTGELF
TRBV19 | ASTLRRGNQPQH
TRBV18 | ASSPGQTQY
TRBV7-2 | ASSPEGGGRLHGYT
TRBV5-1 | ASSLVGGGEKLF
TRBV6-1 | ASRPDSGLGYT
TRBV11-2 | ASSPLAGRTEAF
TRBV18 | ASSPRSGGLGYT
TRBV7-6 | ASSAIRGRGETQY
TRBV5-1 | ASSLAPSGSETQY
TRBV2 | ASSEDREKAF